This note documents a single TCR beta chain sequence. Other DNA sequences of this sample code for an identical CDR3. From germline, CDR1 is ENHRY and CDR2 SYGVKD. The CDR3 is made up of 12 amino acids. J gave up 10 bases and V 2 bases, and 3 bases lay outside the gene matches. Method: immunoSEQ multiplex PCR; TCRdb's copy keeps in-frame clones and lacks some. The sample shows some 34,000 clones, about two thirds of them seen only once. The sample belongs to a study of radiotherapy plus CTLA-4 blockade in lung cancer. The TCR sequence derives from a human donor with non-small cell lung cancer who had stable disease on radiotherapy plus ipilimumab. The chain couples TRBV10-3 to TRBJ1-1; 8 nucleotides agree with TRBD1. The sample in question was peripheral blood, obtained from a patient treated with radiotherapy plus ipilimumab. The CDR3 reads CAISEDDRGAFF. The CDR3 region has the DNA TGTGCCATCAGTGAGGATGACAGGGGAGCTTTCTTT.